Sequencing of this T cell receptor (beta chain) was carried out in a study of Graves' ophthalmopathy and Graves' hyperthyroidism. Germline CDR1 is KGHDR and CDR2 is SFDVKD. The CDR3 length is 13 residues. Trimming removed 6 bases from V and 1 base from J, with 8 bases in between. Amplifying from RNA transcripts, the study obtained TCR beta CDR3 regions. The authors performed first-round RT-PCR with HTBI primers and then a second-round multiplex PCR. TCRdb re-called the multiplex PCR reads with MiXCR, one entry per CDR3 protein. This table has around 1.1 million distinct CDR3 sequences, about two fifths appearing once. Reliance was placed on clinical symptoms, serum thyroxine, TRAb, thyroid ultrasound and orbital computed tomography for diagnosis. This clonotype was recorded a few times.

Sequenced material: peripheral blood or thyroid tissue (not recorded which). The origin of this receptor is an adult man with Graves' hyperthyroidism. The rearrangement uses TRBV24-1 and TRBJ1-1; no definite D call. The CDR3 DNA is TGTGCCACCAGTTCCCATAGGAACACTGAAGCTTTCTTT. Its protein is CATSSHRNTEAFF.